A single TCR beta chain is shown here with its context. These data come from a study of cytomegalovirus exposure and HLA in healthy donors. PCR used 60 Vbeta primers and 13 Jbeta primers. Clones were read by immunoSEQ multiplex PCR, and TCRdb kept only the in-frame ones, dropping some. The table has 180,000 or so clones, around 76% seen once. The TCR originated in a young woman in good health and CMV-seropositive. Sequencing used PBMCs.

In DNA, the CDR3 is TGTGCCAGCAGCCAAGGTGACAGGAACACCGGGGAGCTGTTTTTT. Protein product: CASSQGDRNTGELFF. The chain links TRBV4-2 to TRBJ2-2; TRBD1 is a possible D gene (5 bases). Deletions cut 1 base from V and 1 base from J, with 7 bases between. From germline, CDR1 is LGHNA and CDR2 YNFKEQ. This CDR3 spans 15 amino acids.